This T cell receptor (beta chain) was identified in a study of Ad26.COV2.S vaccination and SARS-CoV-2 variants. Whole-study findings and limits: There was reportedly substantial breadth in spike-specific CD8+ and CD4+ T cell responses after vaccination. Those who received vaccine or placebo ended up with similar non-spike TCR breadth.

After removal of 3 bases from V and 5 bases from J, the junction contained 6 bases not matched to a gene. The CDR3 has 15 residues. CDR1 is SEHNR, CDR2 FQNEAQ, per germline (reference sequence). Libraries were prepared by immunoSEQ multiplex PCR; TCRdb keeps only in-frame clonotypes and omits some of them. This table has 300,000 to 400,000 clones, roughly 90% appearing once. In the case of this clone: Antigen: not known.

Treatment indicated: about 20 received Ad26.COV2.S at low or high dose, single or two shots; 5 received placebo; per-sample allocation not given. Sampling was done on day 63 after the first vaccine or placebo injection. The TCR originated in a person between 18 and 59 years old who received the Ad26.COV2.S COVID-19 vaccine or a placebo. The sequenced sample was peripheral blood, obtained in a trial of Ad26.COV2.S vaccine versus placebo. The genes are TRBV7-9 and TRBJ2-1; TRBD2 agrees at 8 bases. The CDR3 region has the DNA TGTGCCAGCAGCTTTGAGCGGGAGCGACACAATGAGCAGTTCTTC. Amino acid sequence: CASSFERERHNEQFF.